This T cell receptor (beta chain) came from a study of cytomegalovirus exposure and HLA in healthy donors. The V gene end was trimmed by 7 bases and the J gene end by 1 base; junction bases not matched to a gene: 9. Looked up from germline, CDR1 is SGHAT and CDR2 is FQNNGV. The CDR3 is 16 residues long. The data were produced by immunoSEQ multiplex PCR, yet TCRdb's version contains in-frame clones alone and is incomplete. The profile covers roughly 190,000 clones, with around 86% appearing a single time and around 1.6% taken by the ten largest. This sequence was found in a woman aged 18-29 years in good health and CMV-seronegative. The gene calls are TRBV11-2 and TRBJ2-5; 10 positions agree with TRBD2. The sequenced sample consisted of PBMCs. The CDR3 sequence: CASTFEAGGPQETQYF. As DNA, the CDR3 is TGTGCCAGCACCTTCGAAGCGGGGGGGCCCCAAGAGACCCAGTACTTC. Together with reference TRBV11-2 and TRBJ2-5, the CDR3 gives the full variable domain: EAGVAQSPRYKIIEKRQSVAFWCNPISGHATLYWYQQILGQGPKLLIQFQNNGVVDDSQLPKDRFSAERLKGVDSTLKIQPAKLEDSAVYLCASTFEAGGPQETQYFGPGTRLLVL.